This T cell receptor (beta chain) derives from a study of shared clonotypes between healthy human individuals. Study results and limitations: The genetic and exposure-history diversity represented was limited by few donors. Relative to clonotypes present in all four donors, those not shared had lower generation probabilities.

At deep level, the assay was performed. Each replicate PCR on the sorted subsets used 200 to 250 ng DNA (roughly 27,000 T cell genomes). TCRdb's table, derived via immunoSEQ multiplex PCR, lists solely in-frame clones and lacks some. This sample yields around 2.5 million clones, of which under 95% are seen a single time; about 0.34% belongs to the top ten. Trimming pared 4 bases from V and 5 bases from J, leaving 18 bases between. CDR1 is SGHDN and CDR2 is FVKESK in the germline V gene. The CDR3 consists of 16 residues. In the case of this clone: What it recognizes is unknown.

Sequencing input: naive CD4+ T cells from PBMCs. Subset indicated: CD45RA+ positively selected. The receptor comes from a man younger than 35 in good health. Some clones in this sample may be carry-over from other donors' samples. This chain joins TRBV14 and TRBJ2-1; D might be TRBD2 (6 bases). The CDR3: CASSRTVLLADNEQFF. The CDR3 DNA reads as TGTGCCAGCAGCCGGACGGTATTGTTAGCGGACAATGAGCAGTTCTTC.